These 28 T cell receptor beta chains share one sample of origin, sequenced in a study of blood T cell repertoires in COVID-19 (dated by TCRdb to the early 2020s). Receptors were amplified or captured by the immunoSEQ multiplex PCR assay. In TCRdb, the immuneACCESS table is reduced to in-frame sequences with V and J assigned. These tables do not hold every clone; where another copy was compared, an unresolved V gene accounts for under half, and the others remain unexplained. A total of 300,000 to 400,000 clones appear in this sample, around 84% of them only once. Around 2.9% of the sample lies in the top ten. The sequenced sample was peripheral blood. Receptor source: a human donor in a cohort sampled during active COVID-19.

This clone was seen a few times. The chain has TRBV5-1 and TRBJ2-7; D unresolved. Trimming took 5 bases from V and 2 from J, leaving 5 bases between them. The CDR3 covers 11 residues. Germline V gene lookup returns CDR1 SGHRS and CDR2 YFSETQ. CDR3 sequence: CASRAAYEQYF. The CDR3 region has the DNA TGCGCCAGCAGGGCGGCCTACGAGCAGTACTTC.

CDR3 region: CASSLFGESYNEQFF. In nucleotides, the CDR3 is TGTGCCAGCAGCTTATTCGGGGAATCCTACAATGAGCAGTTCTTC. V gene TRBV11-3 combines with J gene TRBJ2-1; the D gene is possibly TRBD2 (5 bases). The length of the CDR3 is 15 residues. Per the germline V gene, CDR1 is SGHNT and CDR2 is YENEEA. Trimming took 2 bases from V and 1 from J, leaving 9 bases between them.

V usage is TRBV3-1 (or the pseudogene TRBV3-2) and J usage is TRBJ1-4; weak D call: TRBD1 (5 bases). There are 13 residues in the CDR3. The V gene's germline CDR1 is LGHDT and CDR2 YNNKEL (reference sequence). The V end was cut by 6 bases, the J end by 6 bases, with 11 bases between. Here the CDR3 DNA reads TGTGCCAGCAGTCAGGGCGGGGATGAAAAACTGTTTTTT. It specifies CASSQGGDEKLFF.

This clone was observed a few times. The rearrangement joins TRBV5-1 to TRBJ2-1; 14 bases match TRBD2. V was pared by 5 bases and J by 10 bases, with 5 bases of the junction left unmatched. CDR3 length: 14 amino acids. The germline V gene encodes CDR1 SGHRS and CDR2 YFSETQ. Here the CDR3 DNA reads TGCGCCAGCAGGACTAGCGGGAGGGCCAACGAGCAGTTCTTC. Residues: CASRTSGRANEQFF.

The rearrangement links TRBV3-1 (or the pseudogene TRBV3-2) to TRBJ1-5; 8 bases fit TRBD1. Germline V gene sequence: CDR1 LGHDT, CDR2 YNNKEL (reference sequence). There are 14 residues in the CDR3. Losses at the gene ends were 0 bases for V and 9 bases for J; bases not matched to a gene: 4. The CDR3 spells CASSQDVTGGPQHF. The CDR3 coding sequence is TGTGCCAGCAGCCAAGATGTAACAGGGGGGCCCCAGCATTTT.

The table lists this clone with a few counts. This chain joins TRBV7-2 and TRBJ1-1; weak D call: TRBD1 (5 bases). Germline-derived CDR1 and CDR2 are SGHTA and FQGNSA. CDR3 length equals 14 residues. V dropped 4 bases and J dropped 4 bases, with 13 bases sitting between them. The CDR3 DNA follows: TGTGCCAGCAGCTCTCTAGCGACAGCCACTGAAGCTTTCTTT. This encodes CASSSLATATEAFF.

This clone came up once. The V call is TRBV9, the J call TRBJ1-6, with D perhaps matching TRBD1 (6 bases). The V and J ends lost 4 bases and 6 bases respectively, with 11 bases between them. The CDR3 is 14 amino acids. Germline V lookup: CDR1 SGDLS, CDR2 YYNGEE. CDR3 DNA: TGTGCCAGCAGCCTACAGGGCACTAATTCACCCCTCCACTTT. Protein: CASSLQGTNSPLHF.

The sample holds a few counts of this clone. This chain links TRBV7-9 with TRBJ1-2, with D maybe TRBD1 (6 bases). The V gene's germline CDR1 is SEHNR and CDR2 FQNEAQ (reference sequence). V lost 5 bases to trimming and J lost 0 bases, with 13 bases between them. There are 15 residues in the CDR3. As DNA, the CDR3 is TGTGCCAGCAGCCCCTGGACAGCTTCTAACTATGGCTACACCTTC. This codes for CASSPWTASNYGYTF.

This clone was recorded at least ten times. This sequence joins TRBV27 and TRBJ2-7; TRBD1 agrees at 10 bases. The V gene's germline CDR1 is MNHEY and CDR2 SMNVEV (reference sequence). The junction had 15 bases not matched to a gene; V was cut back by 4 bases and J by 0 bases. This CDR3 has 19 residues. CDR3 protein: CASSSLRDRGHEFSYEQYF. CDR3 sequence (DNA): TGTGCCAGCAGTTCACTCCGGGACAGGGGTCACGAATTCTCCTACGAGCAGTACTTC.

The chain recombines TRBV20-1 with TRBJ2-1, with 9 bases fitting TRBD2. The V and J ends lost 6 bases and 4 bases, in that order; junction bases with no gene match: 7. The length of the CDR3 is 14 residues. Germline assignment: CDR1 DFQATT and CDR2 SNEGSKA (reference sequence). The CDR3 nucleotides are TGCAGTGCCAGTGCAGCGGGGGGATACAATGAGCAGTTCTTC. It is translated as CSASAAGGYNEQFF.

The rearrangement uses TRBV7-2 and TRBJ2-1; 10 nucleotides align to TRBD2. Trimming at V came to 4 bases and at J to 0 bases, leaving 6 bases not matched to a gene. The CDR3 has 17 amino acids. Germline lookup yields CDR1 SGHTA and CDR2 FQGNSA. The CDR3 loop is CASSWDPSGGSYNEQFF. In DNA, the CDR3 is TGTGCCAGCAGCTGGGACCCTAGCGGGGGCTCCTACAATGAGCAGTTCTTC.

The chain uses TRBV2 and TRBJ2-5, with TRBD2 matching over 11 bases. The CDR3 has 16 residues. V lost 3 bases to trimming and J lost 5 bases; unmatched junction nucleotides: 8. Germline V gene lookup returns CDR1 SNHLY and CDR2 FYNNEI. The CDR3 spells CASSEGSGGARETQYF. DNA of the CDR3: TGTGCCAGCAGTGAGGGTAGCGGGGGGGCGCGGGAGACCCAGTACTTC.

This chain links TRBV2 with TRBJ1-1; maybe TRBD1 (5 bases). Germline-derived CDR1 and CDR2 are SNHLY and FYNNEI. V was pared by 5 bases and J by 0 bases, with 13 bases between. This CDR3 contains 15 residues. CDR3 in amino acids: CASSLDSPLNTEAFF. The CDR3 DNA follows: TGTGCCAGCAGTCTTGACAGCCCATTGAACACTGAAGCTTTCTTT.

This clone came up once. This same CDR3 is encoded by further DNA sequences in the sample. The DNA of the CDR3 is TGTGCCAGCAGCCGGGGGTCCGGGGAGCTGTTTTTT. Amino acid sequence: CASSRGSGELFF. The chain recombines TRBV27 with TRBJ2-2, with a tentative D call TRBD2 (6 bases). With 6 bases removed from V and 6 bases from J, the gap between germline ends came to 8 bases. Looked up from germline, CDR1 is MNHEY and CDR2 is SMNVEV (reference sequence). This CDR3 has 12 amino acids.

J is TRBJ2-3 and V is TRBV9, with TRBD2 identical over 10 bases. Germline V gene data show CDR1 as SGDLS and CDR2 as YYNGEE. The CDR3 covers 18 residues. V was clipped by 0 bases and J by 2 bases; unmatched bases: 9. The CDR3 sequence: CASSVAGSGGLNTDTQYF. Written as DNA, the CDR3 is TGTGCCAGCAGCGTAGCTGGTAGCGGGGGGCTCAACACAGATACGCAGTATTTT.

V gene TRBV5-4 combines with J gene TRBJ1-3; TRBD1 is a possible D gene (5 bases). The CDR3 extends over 17 amino acids. V was clipped by 4 bases and J by 4 bases, with 21 bases between them. The germline CDR1 and CDR2 sequences are SGHNT and YYREEE (reference sequence). The CDR3 here is CASSPSSGGATGNTIYF. The CDR3 nucleotides read TGTGCCAGCAGCCCTAGTTCGGGAGGGGCGACCGGAAACACCATATATTTT.

The chain joins TRBV7-6 to TRBJ2-7; possibly TRBD2 for D (6 bases). The V end lost 1 base, the J end lost 5 bases, and 18 bases lay between the germline ends. The CDR3 sequence is 16 residues long. Germline loops: CDR1 SGHVS, CDR2 FNYEAQ. CDR3 bases: TGTGCCAGCAGCTTAGGCACTGGAGGCGCGGGGAACGAGCAGTACTTC. Translated: CASSLGTGGAGNEQYF.

This chain connects TRBV9 to TRBJ2-7, with a possible D match to TRBD1 (6 bases). V lost 4 bases and J lost 3, with 17 bases in between. The CDR3 loop spans 15 amino acids. CDR1 and CDR2 from the germline V gene are SGDLS and YYNGEE. The CDR3 DNA reads as TGTGCCAGCAGCCCGGACAGCTCTGACCTCTACGAGCAGTACTTC. Its protein is CASSPDSSDLYEQYF.

This clone was found a few times. The rearrangement uses TRBV28 and TRBJ1-2; TRBD1 matches 12 bases. The germline CDR1 and CDR2 sequences are MDHEN and SYDVKM. V shed 6 bases, J shed 4 bases, and the junction held 12 bases outside the gene matches. CDR3 size: 17 residues. CDR3 DNA sequence: TGTGCCAGCAGGCGCCCGGGACAGGGGGCCGGTCTCTATGGCTACACCTTC. This translates into CASRRPGQGAGLYGYTF.

This clone was counted between two and nine times. This sequence joins TRBV6-1 and TRBJ2-1; 10 positions agree with TRBD1. This CDR3 region has 15 residues. Germline CDR1 MNHNS, CDR2 SASEGT. J lost 4 bases, V lost 3 bases, and 3 bases had no gene match. CDR3 region: CASSEGTGDYNEQFF. The DNA for the CDR3 is TGTGCCAGCAGTGAGGGGACAGGGGATTACAATGAGCAGTTCTTC.

This rearrangement joins TRBV3-1 (or the pseudogene TRBV3-2) to TRBJ2-3, with 9 bases matching TRBD2. Unmatched junction bases numbered 9, after V lost 0 bases and J lost 2 bases. The CDR3 extends over 18 amino acids. CDR1 and CDR2 (germline): LGHDT, YNNKEL (reference sequence). The CDR3 DNA reads as TGTGCCAGCAGCCAAGACCCCCCTAGCGGGGACCTCACAGATACGCAGTATTTT. Translation: CASSQDPPSGDLTDTQYF.

The V call is TRBV6-5, the J call TRBJ2-5; D perhaps matches TRBD1 (5 bases). Trimming took off 2 bases at V and 5 bases at J, with 15 bases between the two ends. The CDR3 runs to 15 residues. Germline V gives CDR1 MNHEY, CDR2 SVGAGI. CDR3 DNA: TGTGCCAGCAGTTACGGGGATTCGCCAGGGGAGACCCAGTACTTC. Its translation is CASSYGDSPGETQYF.

The V gene is TRBV27, the J gene TRBJ2-3, with D unclear. This CDR3 is 14 amino acids long. V dropped 9 bases and J dropped 1 base, with 14 bases sitting between them. CDR1 and CDR2 (germline): MNHEY, SMNVEV (reference sequence). CDR3 DNA sequence: TGTGCCAGTACACGGAGTCGTGGCACAGATACGCAGTATTTT. Residues: CASTRSRGTDTQYF.

The rearrangement joins TRBV6-5 to TRBJ2-1; 8 nucleotides align to TRBD1. Looked up from germline, CDR1 is MNHEY and CDR2 is SVGAGI. Trimming took 6 bases from V and 2 from J; bases not matched to a gene: 6. The CDR3 has 15 amino acids. Here the CDR3 reads CASSPGQATYNEQFF. In DNA form, the CDR3 reads TGTGCCAGCAGCCCGGGACAGGCTACCTACAATGAGCAGTTCTTC.

This sequence joins TRBV5-1 and TRBJ1-2; weak D call: TRBD1 (5 bases). Between the trimmed V and J ends, which lost 3 bases and 0 bases, there was a span of 30 bases. There are 21 residues in the CDR3. Germline loops: CDR1 SGHRS, CDR2 YFSETQ. The CDR3 here is CASSSRWVGRETGSTNYGYTF. The CDR3 DNA reads as TGCGCCAGCAGCTCCCGCTGGGTGGGCAGGGAAACGGGCTCGACTAACTATGGCTACACCTTC.

This sequence joins TRBV5-8 and TRBJ1-5, with 8 bases matching TRBD1. CDR3 length: 17 amino acids. Germline V gene lookup returns CDR1 SGHTS and CDR2 YDEGEE. The trim removed 0 bases at V and 4 bases at J, leaving 9 bases unmatched. The chain's CDR3 is CASSLDGTGGRNQPQHF. The CDR3 region has the DNA TGTGCCAGCAGCTTGGATGGCACAGGGGGTCGGAATCAGCCCCAGCATTTT.

The chain uses TRBV19 and TRBJ2-5; D is possibly TRBD1 (6 bases). V lost 2 bases and J lost 4, with 14 bases in between. The CDR3 has 15 amino acids. Per germline, CDR1 LNHDA and CDR2 SQIVND (reference sequence). The CDR3 sequence: CASSINPATGETQYF. CDR3 coding DNA: TGTGCCAGTAGTATAAATCCCGCGACAGGAGAGACCCAGTACTTC.

In DNA, the CDR3 is TGTGCCAGCAGTCCTGCCGGGACAGGGGCTTCACCCCTCCACTTT. Protein sequence: CASSPAGTGASPLHF. This chain connects TRBV11-2 to TRBJ1-6; 10 bases align to TRBD1. Germline loops: CDR1 SGHAT, CDR2 FQNNGV. The V gene end was trimmed by 6 bases and the J gene end by 9 bases; junction bases not matched to a gene: 8. CDR3 length equals 15 residues.